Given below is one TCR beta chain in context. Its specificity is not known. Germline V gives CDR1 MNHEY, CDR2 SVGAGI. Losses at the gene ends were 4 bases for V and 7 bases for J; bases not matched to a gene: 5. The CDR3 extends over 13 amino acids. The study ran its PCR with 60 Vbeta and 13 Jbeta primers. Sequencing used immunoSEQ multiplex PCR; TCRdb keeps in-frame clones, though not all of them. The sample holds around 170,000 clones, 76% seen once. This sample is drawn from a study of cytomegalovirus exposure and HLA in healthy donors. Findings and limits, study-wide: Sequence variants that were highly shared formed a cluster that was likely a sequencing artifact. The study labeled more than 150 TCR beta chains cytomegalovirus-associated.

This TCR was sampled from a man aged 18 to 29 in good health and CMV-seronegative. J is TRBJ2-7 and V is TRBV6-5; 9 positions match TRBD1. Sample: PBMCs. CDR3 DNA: TGTGCCAGCAGTTTACAGGGGGCGGGTGAGCAGTACTTC. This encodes CASSLQGAGEQYF.